These 31 T cell receptor beta chains came from one sample sequenced in a study of cytomegalovirus exposure and HLA in healthy donors (TCRdb year 2017). The library was prepared using the immunoSEQ multiplex PCR assay. Sourced from immuneACCESS, this table was stored by TCRdb with only in-frame sequences that have V and J called. A share of the clones is absent; for the studies checked, an unresolved V gene accounts for under half, and the remainder has no known explanation. Recorded for this sample are fewer than 150,000 clones; roughly four fifths of them occurred a single time. Clones ranked in the top ten supply about 32% of the sample. The sample was PBMCs. The source is a man aged 30-40 years in good health and CMV-seropositive.

V gene TRBV18 combines with J gene TRBJ2-3; 10 bases line up with TRBD2. The CDR3 runs 16 residues. Unmatched junction bases numbered 7, after V lost 5 bases and J lost 2 bases. Germline loops: CDR1 KGHSH, CDR2 LQKENI. DNA for the CDR3: TGTGCCAGCTCATTTGGACTAGCGGTGAACACAGATACGCAGTATTTT. This encodes CASSFGLAVNTDTQYF.

The genes are TRBV19 and TRBJ2-2; 8 positions match TRBD1. This CDR3 is 16 amino acids long. Per germline, CDR1 LNHDA and CDR2 SQIVND (reference sequence). J was trimmed by 3 bases and V by 4 bases; bases with no gene match: 7. In DNA, the CDR3 is TGTGCCAGTAGTACCCGGGACAGGACTTACACCGGGGAGCTGTTTTTT. This translates into CASSTRDRTYTGELFF.

This clone was counted only a few times. J is TRBJ2-1 and V is TRBV27; 9 positions agree with TRBD2. The CDR3 is 16 amino acids. V gave up 4 bases and J gave up 5 bases; unmatched junction bases: 9. The V gene's germline CDR1 is MNHEY and CDR2 SMNVEV (reference sequence). The CDR3 nucleotides are TGTGCCAGCAGTTCGGGGAGGCTAGCGGGGAACAATGAGCAGTTCTTC. As protein: CASSSGRLAGNNEQFF.

The J gene is TRBJ2-3, the V gene TRBV5-1, with 8 nucleotides matching TRBD2. This CDR3 comprises 15 residues. Losses at the gene ends were 0 bases for V and 5 bases for J; bases not matched to a gene: 5. Germline V gene sequence: CDR1 SGHRS, CDR2 YFSETQ. CDR3 loop: CASSLESGGGDTQYF. DNA of the CDR3: TGCGCCAGCAGCTTGGAGTCGGGGGGGGGAGATACGCAGTATTTT.

CDR3 in amino acids: CASQGWGGYEQYF. CDR3 in DNA: TGTGCCAGTCAGGGGTGGGGGGGCTACGAGCAGTACTTC. The V gene is TRBV19, the J gene TRBJ2-7, with D tentatively TRBD2 (7 bases). Germline V gene lookup returns CDR1 LNHDA and CDR2 SQIVND (reference sequence). V was pared by 8 bases and J by 3 bases, with 14 bases between. This CDR3 has 13 residues.

V gene TRBV18 combines with J gene TRBJ2-3, with a tentative D call TRBD2 (6 bases). Looked up from germline, CDR1 is KGHSH and CDR2 is LQKENI. V was shortened by 5 bases and J by 0 bases, with 12 bases between the two germline ends. This CDR3 comprises 15 residues. CDR3 sequence reads: CASSESAGSTDTQYF. The CDR3 DNA is TGTGCCAGCTCAGAGTCTGCGGGGAGCACAGATACGCAGTATTTT.

J is TRBJ2-2 and V is TRBV30; D gene unclear. The CDR3 consists of 13 residues. Germline V CDR1 and CDR2: GTSNPN, SVGIG (reference sequence). The V end was cut by 5 bases, the J end by 1 base, with 8 bases between. Here the CDR3 DNA reads TGTGCCTGGCGAGAATTGAACACCGGGGAGCTGTTTTTT. Protein sequence: CAWRELNTGELFF.

The chain recombines TRBV10-2 with TRBJ2-3; no clear D. V was cut by 3 bases and J by 0 bases, with 10 bases left in between. The CDR3 is 15 amino acids. The germline gives CDR1 WSHSY, CDR2 SAAADI. Written as DNA, the CDR3 is TGCGCCAGCAGTGACCTTAGCCCCAGCACAGATACGCAGTATTTT. Translating it yields CASSDLSPSTDTQYF.

The J gene is TRBJ1-4, the V gene TRBV7-8; D remains ambiguous. Germline lookup yields CDR1 SGHVS and CDR2 FQNEAQ. V lost 1 base and J lost 3, with 9 bases in between. The CDR3 loop spans 15 amino acids. The DNA for the CDR3 is TGTGCCAGCAGCTTAGAGGCAGGTGCTAATGAAAAACTGTTTTTT. This translates into CASSLEAGANEKLFF. Supplemented by reference TRBV7-8 and TRBJ1-4, the full variable domain reads GAGVSQSPRYKVAKRGQDVALRCDPISGHVSLFWYQQALGQGPEFLTYFQNEAQLDKSGLPSDRFFAERPEGSVSTLKIQRTQQEDSAVYLCASSLEAGANEKLFFGSGTQLSVL.

The chain couples TRBV19 to TRBJ2-2, with 11 bases lining up with TRBD2. Germline V gene sequence: CDR1 LNHDA, CDR2 SQIVND (reference sequence). J lost 6 bases, V lost 4 bases, and 7 bases had no gene match. The CDR3 has 16 residues. The CDR3 loop is CASSRVVAGGPGELFF. The CDR3 region has the DNA TGTGCCAGTAGTAGGGTCGTAGCGGGAGGGCCCGGGGAGCTGTTTTTT.

This chain uses TRBV6-5 with TRBJ1-2; 10 bases align to TRBD1. The germline gives CDR1 MNHEY, CDR2 SVGAGI. The CDR3 totals 13 residues. V shed 6 bases, J shed 7 bases, and the junction held 5 bases outside the gene matches. For the CDR3, the DNA is TGTGCCAGCAGACGGGGACAGGGGCTTGGCTACACCTTC. It specifies CASRRGQGLGYTF.

V is TRBV4-2 and J is TRBJ2-3, with 10 bases that match TRBD2. Germline assignment: CDR1 LGHNA and CDR2 YNFKEQ. V dropped 0 bases and J dropped 1; count of bases not matched to a gene: 13. This CDR3 is 20 amino acids long. CDR3 region: CASSQDPAGGPGMRTDTQYF. The CDR3 DNA reads as TGTGCCAGCAGCCAAGATCCAGCGGGAGGGCCAGGAATGCGCACAGATACGCAGTATTTT.

The V and J genes are TRBV7-2 and TRBJ2-3; D might be TRBD1 (5 bases). The CDR3 length is 17 residues. Germline values: CDR1 SGHTA, CDR2 FQGNSA. V lost 1 base, J lost 1 base, and 15 bases lay in between. The CDR3 nucleotides read TGTGCCAGCAGCTTAGTAGAGCAGGGATCTGGCACAGATACGCAGTATTTT. It translates to CASSLVEQGSGTDTQYF.

This clone appeared a single time. CDR3: CASSLGRTSGGNLQETQYF. CDR3 nucleotides: TGTGCCAGCAGCTTGGGTCGGACTAGCGGGGGAAACCTACAAGAGACCCAGTACTTC. The chain combines TRBV5-4 with TRBJ2-5, with 13 positions matching TRBD2. The germline gives CDR1 SGHNT, CDR2 YYREEE (reference sequence). The CDR3 is made up of 19 amino acids. V dropped 0 bases and J dropped 2; count of bases not matched to a gene: 10.

V is TRBV18 and J is TRBJ2-5; 9 positions match TRBD1. Losses at the gene ends were 4 bases for V and 1 base for J; bases not matched to a gene: 1. The CDR3 spans 14 residues. Per the germline V gene, CDR1 is KGHSH and CDR2 is LQKENI. The CDR3 spells CASSLTGGQETQYF. The DNA of the CDR3 is TGTGCCAGCTCACTGACAGGGGGCCAAGAGACCCAGTACTTC.

This chain uses TRBV9 with TRBJ2-1, with 8 bases that match TRBD1. The CDR3 spans 16 residues. The V segment lost 3 bases and the J segment 3 bases; nucleotides outside the gene matches: 8. The germline V gene encodes CDR1 SGDLS and CDR2 YYNGEE. The CDR3 loop reads CASSGRDRGLYNEQFF. The CDR3 bases are TGTGCCAGCAGCGGACGAGACAGGGGCCTCTACAATGAGCAGTTCTTC.

J is TRBJ2-2 and V is TRBV7-3; 11 nucleotides align to TRBD2. The CDR3 is 18 amino acids. The ends lost 5 bases at V and 3 bases at J; junction bases unmatched: 11. Germline V lookup: CDR1 SGHTA, CDR2 FQGTGA. CDR3 in amino acids: CASSDHGSGGDYTGELFF. In nucleotides, the CDR3 is TGTGCCAGCAGCGACCACGGTAGCGGGGGGGACTACACCGGGGAGCTGTTTTTT. Together with reference TRBV7-3 and TRBJ2-2, the CDR3 gives the full variable domain: GAGVSQTPSNKVTEKGKYVELRCDPISGHTALYWYRQSLGQGPEFLIYFQGTGAADDSGLPNDRFFAVRPEGSVSTLKIQRTERGDSAVYLCASSDHGSGGDYTGELFFGEGSRLTVL.

The V gene is TRBV4-1, the J gene TRBJ1-3; 7 nucleotides align to TRBD1. V lost 3 bases and J lost 4; bases outside the gene matches: 6. Germline V gene sequence: CDR1 MGHRA, CDR2 YSYEKL. The length of the CDR3 is 15 residues. Here the CDR3 DNA reads TGCGCCAGCAGCCACCGACAGGGTACGGGAAACACCATATATTTT. Amino acid sequence: CASSHRQGTGNTIYF.

CDR3 sequence: CASSRQNLVPYSYEQYF. DNA for the CDR3: TGTGCCAGCAGCAGACAGAATCTAGTGCCCTACTCCTACGAGCAGTACTTC. The rearrangement links TRBV7-8 to TRBJ2-7; the D gene is possibly TRBD1 (5 bases). Trimming shortened V by 5 bases and J by 0 bases, and 20 bases separated the two germline ends. The germline CDR1 and CDR2 sequences are SGHVS and FQNEAQ. The CDR3 is 17 residues long.

This clone was found a few times. The rearrangement links TRBV5-1 to TRBJ1-5; 7 nucleotides line up with TRBD1. Looked up from germline, CDR1 is SGHRS and CDR2 is YFSETQ. The CDR3 is 13 amino acids. The J segment lost 6 bases and the V segment lost 4 bases, leaving 4 bases of the junction unmatched. CDR3 region: CASSTGDAQPQHF. In DNA, the CDR3 is TGCGCCAGCAGCACAGGGGACGCTCAGCCCCAGCATTTT.

The V gene is TRBV7-3, the J gene TRBJ2-5; 9 bases are a match to TRBD2. The CDR3 covers 14 residues. Per the germline V gene, CDR1 is SGHTA and CDR2 is FQGTGA. Trimming took 5 bases from V and 5 from J; bases not matched to a gene: 6. The CDR3 DNA reads as TGTGCCAGCAGCCCAGCGGGGGGAGGGGAGACCCAGTACTTC. This sequence encodes CASSPAGGGETQYF.

The chain uses TRBV27 and TRBJ2-1; 7 bases match TRBD2. The CDR3 runs to 15 residues. The V and J ends lost 1 base and 8 bases, in that order; junction bases with no gene match: 8. Germline V gene data show CDR1 as MNHEY and CDR2 as SMNVEV (reference sequence). Here the CDR3 DNA reads TGTGCCAGCAGTTTATGGGGGGGAGTGGTTCATGAGCAGTTCTTC. It translates to CASSLWGGVVHEQFF.

The chain joins TRBV10-3 to TRBJ1-2, with TRBD1 as a possible D gene (5 bases). The V end lost 2 bases, the J end lost 4 bases, and 14 bases lay between the germline ends. CDR3 length: 15 residues. The germline V gene has CDR1 ENHRY and CDR2 SYGVKD. For the CDR3, the DNA is TGTGCCATCAGTGAGGGGGTGACAGCGATCTATGGCTACACCTTC. Translation gives CAISEGVTAIYGYTF.

The rearrangement joins TRBV30 to TRBJ2-4; D is perhaps TRBD1 (5 bases). Germline V gives CDR1 GTSNPN, CDR2 SVGIG (reference sequence). The CDR3 extends over 13 amino acids. V was shortened by 3 bases and J by 4 bases, with 10 bases between the two germline ends. CDR3: CAWRRGSKNIQYF. CDR3 nucleotide sequence: TGTGCCTGGAGAAGGGGATCGAAAAACATTCAGTACTTC. Variable domain in full (rest from reference TRBV30 and TRBJ2-4): SQTIHQWPATLVQPVGSPLSLECTVEGTSNPNLYWYRQAAGRGLQLLFYSVGIGQISSEVPQNLSASRPQDRQFILSSKKLLLSDSGFYLCAWRRGSKNIQYFGAGTRLSVL.

The J gene is TRBJ1-2, the V gene TRBV9; D gene uncertain. The CDR3 covers 15 residues. Germline V gene lookup returns CDR1 SGDLS and CDR2 YYNGEE. V was trimmed by 3 bases and J by 3 bases, leaving 15 bases between them. The CDR3 spells CASSAVGSIYYGYTF. CDR3 bases: TGTGCCAGCAGCGCCGTGGGCTCAATTTACTATGGCTACACCTTC.

V and J are TRBV10-3 and TRBJ2-3, with 11 bases fitting TRBD2. CDR1 and CDR2 (germline): ENHRY, SYGVKD. After removal of 3 bases from V and 7 bases from J, the junction contained 3 bases not matched to a gene. The CDR3 length is 14 residues. In DNA, the CDR3 is TGTGCCATCAGTGAACTAGCGGGAGTACATACGCAGTATTTT. This encodes CAISELAGVHTQYF.

The sample holds a few counts of this clone. This rearrangement joins TRBV29-1 to TRBJ1-6, with D perhaps TRBD1 (6 bases). Germline-derived CDR1 and CDR2 are SQVTM and ANQGSEA. This CDR3 comprises 15 residues. V lost 4 bases and J 3 bases, leaving 13 bases between the germline ends. The CDR3 sequence is CSVVGALGYNSPLHF. The CDR3 bases are TGCAGCGTTGTGGGGGCACTAGGCTATAATTCACCCCTCCACTTT. Looking up the rest from reference TRBV29-1 and TRBJ1-6 gives the full variable domain: SAVISQKPSRDICQRGTSLTIQCQVDSQVTMMFWYRQQPGQSLTLIATANQGSEATYESGFVIDKFPISRPNLTFSTLTVSNMSPEDSSIYLCSVVGALGYNSPLHFGNGTRLTVT.

The chain has TRBV5-4 and TRBJ2-7, with a tentative D call TRBD1 (6 bases). V lost 3 bases and J 2 bases, leaving 15 bases between the germline ends. From germline, CDR1 is SGHNT and CDR2 YYREEE (reference sequence). The CDR3 consists of 15 residues. CDR3 bases: TGTGCCAGCAGCTCAAGCGGTGAGGGGGCCTACGAGCAGTACTTC. Protein product: CASSSSGEGAYEQYF.

This clone was seen a single time. The chain is built from TRBV19 and TRBJ2-5, with D maybe TRBD2 (6 bases). The CDR3 covers 16 residues. Trimming left V 3 bases short and J 5 bases short, with 19 bases between. Germline CDR1 is LNHDA and CDR2 is SQIVND (reference sequence). The CDR3 bases are TGTGCCAGTAGTATCCAGCTAGCGAGTTACCGGGAGACCCAGTACTTC. Protein product: CASSIQLASYRETQYF.

V usage is TRBV7-9 and J usage is TRBJ2-5, with 9 bases fitting TRBD1. Per germline, CDR1 SEHNR and CDR2 FQNEAQ (reference sequence). The CDR3 contains 15 residues. V lost 1 base and J lost 2; bases outside the gene matches: 2. CDR3 loop: CASSLGDRGQETQYF. In DNA, the CDR3 is TGTGCCAGCAGCTTAGGAGACAGGGGGCAAGAGACCCAGTACTTC.

The chain couples TRBV7-9 to TRBJ1-2, with 9 bases aligning to TRBD1. CDR1 SEHNR and CDR2 FQNEAQ come from the germline V gene (reference sequence). Trimming took 6 bases from V and 3 from J; bases not matched to a gene: 11. The CDR3 is 16 residues long. The CDR3 sequence is CASSPTGTGRDYGYTF. For the CDR3, the DNA is TGTGCCAGCAGTCCTACCGGGACAGGGAGGGACTATGGCTACACCTTC.